This TCR beta chain originates from a study of read filtering for tumor transcriptome and immune sequencing. Study context: R-ISS stage counts were roughly 8 for I, about 15 for II, 6 or 7 for III. Points from the study as a whole: IR-seq and RNA-seq agreed better without single-read clonotypes. Even smaller IR-seq throughput identified most shared clonotypes. The CD138-negative fraction was mixed bone marrow immune cells, not pure T cells.

From roughly 390 ng of RNA, a library with molecular barcoded alpha/delta and beta/gamma adaptors was made. TCRdb redid the calling of the reads with MiXCR, one entry per CDR3 protein. The sample yields some 41,000 distinct CDR3 sequences, about 12% seen once. A remark on this clonotype: The antigen is unknown.

The germline V gene has CDR1 MGHRA and CDR2 YSYEKL. V was pared by 8 bases and J by 9 bases, with 20 bases between. This CDR3 region has 15 residues. The rearrangement uses TRBV4-1 and TRBJ2-6; D is ambiguous. The sequenced sample was a population of CD138-negative cells sorted from bone marrow. The clonotype comes from a donor at least 40 years old with multiple myeloma. CDR3 coding DNA: TGCGCCAGCCGATCGGTCGGTTGGGGTGACAACGTCCTGACTTTC. Translating it yields CASRSVGWGDNVLTF.